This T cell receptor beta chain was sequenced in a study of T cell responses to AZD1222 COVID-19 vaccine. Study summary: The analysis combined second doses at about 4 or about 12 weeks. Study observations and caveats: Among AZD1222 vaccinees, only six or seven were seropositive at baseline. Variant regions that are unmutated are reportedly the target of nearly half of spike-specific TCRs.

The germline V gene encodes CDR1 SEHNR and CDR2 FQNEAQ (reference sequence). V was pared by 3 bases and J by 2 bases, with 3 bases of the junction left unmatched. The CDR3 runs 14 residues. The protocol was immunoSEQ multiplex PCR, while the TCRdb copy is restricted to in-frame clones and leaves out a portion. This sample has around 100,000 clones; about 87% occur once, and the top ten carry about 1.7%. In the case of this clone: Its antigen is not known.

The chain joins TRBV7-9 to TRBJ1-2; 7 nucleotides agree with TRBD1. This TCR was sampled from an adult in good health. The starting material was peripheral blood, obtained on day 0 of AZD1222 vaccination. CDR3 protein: CASSFGGQNYGYTF. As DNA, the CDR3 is TGTGCCAGCAGCTTTGGGGGACAGAACTATGGCTACACCTTC.